Listed below are T cell receptor beta chains from one sample, sequenced in a study of T cells in Graves' hyperthyroidism and ophthalmopathy. TCRdb reprocessed the multiplex PCR reads via MiXCR and lists one record per CDR3 protein. The table has a few hundred thousand distinct CDR3 sequences, 15% to 20% seen once; the top ten hold roughly 29%. The sample was blood. The receptors were gathered from a woman aged 25 to 45 with Graves' ophthalmopathy. CDR3s include the opening cysteine and the closing phenylalanine or tryptophan. D genes are given only for firm matches. Size is stated for part of the rows, as once, few or many counts, or as a class when the clone is expanded.

J gene	clone size	D gene	V gene	CDR3 protein	CDR3 DNA
TRBJ2-5	many	TRBD1	TRBV12-3/TRBV12-4	CASSLARTGARETQYF	TGTGCCAGCAGTTTAGCTAGGACAGGGGCCAGAGAGACCCAGTACTTC
TRBJ1-1	few	TRBD1	TRBV6-2/TRBV6-3	CASTARWTGRTEAFF	TGTGCCAGCACCGCTCGGTGGACAGGACGAACTGAAGCTTTCTTT
TRBJ2-5	many	.	TRBV18	CASSPGLIQETQYF	TGTGCCAGCTCACCGGGTTTAATACAAGAGACCCAGTACTTC
TRBJ2-7	many	TRBD1	TRBV28	CASGGQRDRDAYEQYF	TGTGCCAGCGGTGGGCAACGGGACAGGGACGCCTACGAGCAGTACTTC
TRBJ2-7	once	.	TRBV5-5	CASSLGSGLSSYEQYF	TGTGCCAGCAGCTTGGGGAGCGGATTAAGCTCCTACGAGCAGTACTTC
TRBJ1-5	few	TRBD1	TRBV19	CASSIGAGGQPQHF	TGTGCCAGTAGTATAGGGGCAGGGGGCCAGCCCCAGCATTTT
TRBJ2-3	many	.	TRBV12-3/TRBV12-4	CAIKSGSGTDTQYF	TGTGCCATCAAGTCCGGGAGTGGGACAGATACGCAGTATTTT
TRBJ2-7	many	TRBD2	TRBV6-1	CASAGGAPTYEQYF	TGTGCCAGCGCCGGGGGGGCGCCAACCTACGAGCAGTACTTC
TRBJ2-2	many	.	TRBV6-1	CASSKRTELKTGELFF	TGTGCCAGCAGTAAGCGGACAGAGCTGAAAACCGGGGAGCTGTTTTTT
TRBJ2-7	few	TRBD2	TRBV20-1	CSAREIAGTDEQYF	TGCAGTGCTAGAGAGATAGCGGGAACGGACGAGCAGTACTTC
TRBJ2-7	many	.	TRBV20-1	CSALTYEQYF	TGCAGTGCCCTAACCTACGAGCAGTACTTC
TRBJ2-3	.	.	TRBV5-6	CASSYYRSTDTQYF	TGTGCCAGCAGCTATTACAGGAGCACAGATACGCAGTATTTT
TRBJ2-6	many	TRBD2	TRBV2	CASFRGGAGANVLTF	TGTGCCAGCTTTAGGGGAGGGGCTGGGGCCAACGTCCTGACTTTC
TRBJ1-1	few	.	TRBV27	CASREQGGRAFF	TGTGCCAGCAGAGAACAAGGGGGTAGGGCTTTCTTT
TRBJ2-5	many	.	TRBV18	CASSPMGTQYF	TGTGCCAGCTCACCAATGGGGACCCAGTACTTC
TRBJ1-4	many	TRBD1	TRBV28	CASSPPGQGGKLFF	TGTGCCAGCAGCCCCCCCGGACAGGGTGGAAAACTGTTTTTT
TRBJ2-7	.	TRBD1	TRBV7-9	CASSFRDRGNEQYF	TGTGCCAGCAGCTTCCGGGACAGGGGTAACGAGCAGTACTTC